These 21 T cell receptor beta chains were all obtained from the same sample, sequenced in a study of CD8+ T cells in alopecia areata. RNA was isolated and reverse transcribed to cDNA, the sequencing template. Some clones are missing from TCRdb's copy, which holds only in-frame ones; the method was immunoSEQ multiplex PCR. Of 80,000 to 100,000 clones listed, 35% to 50% are singletons. Sequenced input: CD4+ T cells sorted from blood. All receptors derive from a human donor with alopecia areata.

In this sample, this clone turned up a few times. This chain uses TRBV2 with TRBJ1-1, with TRBD1 identical over 7 bases. The CDR3 is 14 residues long. Germline loops: CDR1 SNHLY, CDR2 FYNNEI. The V gene end was trimmed by 7 bases and the J gene end by 2 bases; junction bases not matched to a gene: 7. The CDR3 coding sequence is TGTGCCAGCATTAGTAGGGGGCTCAACACTGAAGCTTTCTTT. Translation gives CASISRGLNTEAFF.

The rearrangement joins TRBV5-1 to TRBJ2-5; 7 bases fit TRBD1. CDR3 length equals 15 residues. From germline, CDR1 is SGHRS and CDR2 YFSETQ. After removal of 3 bases from V and 5 bases from J, the junction contained 10 bases not matched to a gene. CDR3 amino acids: CASSSAGTEQETQYF. DNA for the CDR3: TGCGCCAGCAGCTCCGCCGGGACAGAACAGGAGACCCAGTACTTC.

This clone came up once. Here the CDR3 DNA reads TGCGCCAGCAGCGTGTGGGGACAGATGAATTCACCCCTCCACTTT. The encoded protein is CASSVWGQMNSPLHF. The genes are TRBV5-1 and TRBJ1-6; the match to TRBD1 covers 7 bases. V shed 4 bases, J shed 7 bases, and the junction held 8 bases outside the gene matches. The CDR3 is made up of 15 amino acids. CDR1 and CDR2 from the germline V gene are SGHRS and YFSETQ.

V and J are TRBV5-6 and TRBJ1-2; D remains ambiguous. CDR1 and CDR2 (germline): SGHDT, YYEEEE. The CDR3 totals 12 residues. Between the trimmed V and J ends, which lost 3 bases and 5 bases, there was a span of 8 bases. The CDR3 nucleotides read TGTGCCAGCAGCTCAACAGCATATGGCTACACCTTC. The encoded protein is CASSSTAYGYTF. The whole variable domain, remainder taken from reference TRBV5-6 and TRBJ1-2, is DAGVTQSPTHLIKTRGQQVTLRCSPKSGHDTVSWYQQALGQGPQFIFQYYEEEERQRGNFPDRFSGHQFPNYSSELNVNALLLGDSALYLCASSSTAYGYTFGSGTRLTVV.

The chain has TRBV5-1 and TRBJ2-1, with 7 bases aligning to TRBD2. Germline V gene lookup returns CDR1 SGHRS and CDR2 YFSETQ. The CDR3 length is 14 residues. The trim removed 0 bases at V and 13 bases at J, leaving 10 bases unmatched. The CDR3 nucleotides are TGCGCCAGCAGCTTGGCGGTCGGGGGGTCCTTCCAGTTCTTC. Protein: CASSLAVGGSFQFF.

The chain recombines TRBV2 with TRBJ2-1, with D tentatively TRBD2 (6 bases). The CDR3 spans 14 residues. Germline V CDR1 and CDR2: SNHLY, FYNNEI. The V end was cut by 8 bases, the J end by 4 bases, with 15 bases between. CDR3 sequence: CASLGGDGYNEQFF. The CDR3 nucleotides are TGTGCCAGCTTGGGGGGAGACGGGTACAATGAGCAGTTCTTC.

This clone was seen a handful of times. The V gene is TRBV30, the J gene TRBJ2-1, with 7 bases matching TRBD1. Germline trimming cut 2 bases from V and 9 bases from J; bases unmatched to any gene: 7. In germline, CDR1 is GTSNPN, CDR2 SVGIG (reference sequence). This CDR3 spans 13 amino acids. The CDR3 DNA is TGTGCCTGGAGTTTCCGGGACAGCGGTGAGCAGTTCTTC. Amino acids: CAWSFRDSGEQFF.

This chain uses TRBV2 with TRBJ2-5; 7 bases are shared with TRBD1. The CDR3 length is 14 residues. The V gene's germline CDR1 is SNHLY and CDR2 FYNNEI. V shed 5 bases and J 1 base; nucleotides not matched to a gene: 4. CDR3 protein: CASSLDRVQETQYF. The CDR3 coding sequence is TGTGCCAGCAGTCTCGACAGGGTCCAAGAGACCCAGTACTTC. Combining the CDR3 with reference TRBV2 and TRBJ2-5 gives the whole variable domain EPEVTQTPSHQVTQMGQEVILRCVPISNHLYFYWYRQILGQKVEFLVSFYNNEISEKSEIFDDQFSVERPDGSNFTLKIRSTKLEDSAMYFCASSLDRVQETQYFGPGTRLLVL.

This chain links TRBV30 with TRBJ2-3, with TRBD1 as a possible D gene (6 bases). Per germline, CDR1 GTSNPN and CDR2 SVGIG (reference sequence). V lost 3 bases and J lost 3, with 13 bases in between. The CDR3 has 14 amino acids. The CDR3, as DNA: TGTGCCTGGAGCCTACAGGGACCGACAGATACGCAGTATTTT. This encodes CAWSLQGPTDTQYF.

This clone was seen only a few times. This chain joins TRBV29-1 and TRBJ2-4; D gene uncertain. This CDR3 region has 11 residues. V lost 4 bases and J lost 9, with 10 bases in between. The germline CDR1 and CDR2 sequences are SQVTM and ANQGSEA. The CDR3 spells CSVVFSAIQYF. The CDR3 bases are TGCAGCGTTGTATTCAGTGCCATTCAGTACTTC.

This clone showed up just a few times. This rearrangement joins TRBV29-1 to TRBJ2-3; weak D call: TRBD2 (5 bases). Germline-derived CDR1 and CDR2 are SQVTM and ANQGSEA. CDR3 size: 9 residues. The ends were cut back, 5 bases at V and 10 bases at J, with 7 bases in the middle. In nucleotides, the CDR3 is TGCAGCGTTAAGGAGGCGCAGTATTTT. It codes for CSVKEAQYF.

This clone was seen a handful of times. V is TRBV5-1 and J is TRBJ2-3; no clear D gene. The germline V and J ends were trimmed by 4 bases and 2 bases, with 8 bases remaining between them. The CDR3 has 13 residues. The germline V gene has CDR1 SGHRS and CDR2 YFSETQ. CDR3 nucleotides: TGCGCCAGCAGCCCGACAACCACAGATACGCAGTATTTT. This encodes CASSPTTTDTQYF.

This clone has only a few counts. The rearrangement links TRBV4-1 to TRBJ2-1; D not certain. Germline CDR1 reads MGHRA; CDR2 reads YSYEKL. The ends were cut back, 5 bases at V and 9 bases at J, with 11 bases in the middle. The CDR3 sequence is 12 residues long. The CDR3 nucleotides read TGCGCCAGCAGCTCATTACGTGGTGAGCAGTTCTTC. This codes for CASSSLRGEQFF.

The chain couples TRBV2 to TRBJ1-2; 12 nucleotides match TRBD1. The CDR3 loop spans 16 amino acids. Germline V gene sequence: CDR1 SNHLY, CDR2 FYNNEI. J lost 4 bases, V lost 4 bases, and 7 bases had no gene match. The CDR3 DNA reads as TGTGCCAGCAGTGGGGGGACAGGGGGCGCCAGCTATGGCTACACCTTC. As protein: CASSGGTGGASYGYTF.

The V gene is TRBV4-3, the J gene TRBJ2-7; D is perhaps TRBD1 or TRBD2 (5 bases each). The CDR3 contains 16 residues. Germline-derived CDR1 and CDR2 are LGHNA and YSLEER. V shed 4 bases and J shed 0 bases, with 16 bases lying between them. In nucleotides, the CDR3 is TGCGCCAGCAGCCCCCGGGATGGGGGAAGCTCCTACGAGCAGTACTTC. This codes for CASSPRDGGSSYEQYF.

This clone was counted between two and nine times. The rearrangement joins TRBV5-1 to TRBJ2-3; weak D call: TRBD2 (6 bases). CDR3 length equals 16 residues. The V end lost 4 bases, the J end lost 0 bases, and 15 bases lay between the germline ends. The germline V gene encodes CDR1 SGHRS and CDR2 YFSETQ. CDR3 nucleotides: TGCGCCAGCAGCCCTCAGGCGGGGCTAAGCACAGATACGCAGTATTTT. Translating it yields CASSPQAGLSTDTQYF.

This clone showed up just a few times. V is TRBV29-1 and J is TRBJ2-1; D is ambiguous. V was clipped by 5 bases and J by 7 bases, with 15 bases between them. From germline, CDR1 is SQVTM and CDR2 ANQGSEA. The CDR3 runs 13 residues. CDR3 nucleotide sequence: TGCAGCGTTCAGAGCCTGGTTTCTAATGAGCAGTTCTTC. Encoded protein: CSVQSLVSNEQFF.

This clone was seen more than once but under ten times. The chain carries TRBV7-2 and TRBJ2-7; D gene ambiguous. V was trimmed by 3 bases and J by 6 bases, leaving 9 bases between them. From germline, CDR1 is SGHTA and CDR2 FQGNSA. This CDR3 is 12 amino acids long. The DNA of the CDR3 is TGTGCCAGCAGCTTGGTGGAGAGCGAGCAGTACTTC. Translation gives CASSLVESEQYF. Supplemented by reference TRBV7-2 and TRBJ2-7, the full variable domain reads GAGVSQSPSNKVTEKGKDVELRCDPISGHTALYWYRQSLGQGLEFLIYFQGNSAPDKSGLPSDRFSAERTGGSVSTLTIQRTQQEDSAVYLCASSLVESEQYFGPGTRLTVT.

This clone was seen once. The CDR3, as DNA: TGCGCCAGCGACCTTGGGGAGACCCAGTACTTC. Translating it yields CASDLGETQYF. V usage is TRBV4-1 and J usage is TRBJ2-5; D is unresolved. The CDR3 is 11 amino acids. V was shortened by 8 bases and J by 5 bases, with 9 bases between the two germline ends. Germline CDR1 and CDR2: MGHRA and YSYEKL.

This chain uses TRBV30 with TRBJ1-5, with D unresolved. Trimming stripped 2 bases from V and 5 bases from J, with 10 bases between. This CDR3 contains 13 residues. Per germline, CDR1 GTSNPN and CDR2 SVGIG (reference sequence). The CDR3 loop reads CAWSLGVDQPQHF. The CDR3, as DNA: TGTGCCTGGAGTTTGGGTGTCGATCAGCCCCAGCATTTT.

This clone came up a few times. The V gene is TRBV29-1, the J gene TRBJ2-1, with 13 positions matching TRBD2. The CDR3 spans 13 residues. J was trimmed by 7 bases and V by 5 bases; bases with no gene match: 2. Per germline, CDR1 SQVTM and CDR2 ANQGSEA. The CDR3 loop reads CSVTSGGGNEQFF. DNA of the CDR3: TGCAGCGTTACTAGCGGGGGGGGTAATGAGCAGTTCTTC.